A single sample is the source of the 18 T cell receptor beta chains below, sequenced in a study of CD8+ T cells in alopecia areata. cDNA reverse transcribed from extracted RNA served as the sequencing template. Method: immunoSEQ multiplex PCR; TCRdb's copy keeps in-frame clones and lacks some. The table records 110,000 to 150,000 clones, about half of them present only once. The sequences come from CD4+ T cells sorted from blood, collected at week 0. The receptors were sampled from a human donor with alopecia areata.

This clone was observed a handful of times. The rearrangement links TRBV29-1 to TRBJ1-2; 8 nucleotides line up with TRBD1. This CDR3 is 13 amino acids long. Germline values: CDR1 SQVTM, CDR2 ANQGSEA. V trimming: 3 bases; J trimming: 8 bases; junction bases outside the gene matches: 8. The CDR3 DNA follows: TGCAGCGTTGACGGACAGGGTGTAGGCGGCTACACCTTC. Amino acid sequence: CSVDGQGVGGYTF.

This chain uses TRBV4-3 with TRBJ2-7, with D possibly matching TRBD2 (6 bases). The CDR3 length is 15 residues. Deletions cut 4 bases from V and 4 bases from J, with 17 bases between. Germline lookup yields CDR1 LGHNA and CDR2 YSLEER. The CDR3 nucleotides read TGCGCCAGCAGCCGGGAGGACGGGAGTCTGTACGAGCAGTACTTC. Translating gives CASSREDGSLYEQYF.

The rearrangement links TRBV23-1 to TRBJ2-5, with D hard to call. TRBV23-1 is assigned to the ORF class and has an uncertain function. This CDR3 has 13 amino acids. With 7 bases removed from V and 5 bases from J, the gap between germline ends came to 14 bases. The CDR3 DNA follows: TGCGCCAGCATCAGAAAGGAGAGTGAGACCCAGTACTTC. Its protein is CASIRKESETQYF.

The chain links TRBV5-1 to TRBJ2-2; 7 bases are a match to TRBD1. V lost 2 bases and J lost 0; bases outside the gene matches: 10. The CDR3 is 18 residues long. Germline V gene lookup returns CDR1 SGHRS and CDR2 YFSETQ. The CDR3 DNA reads as TGCGCCAGCAGCTTTTTCTCGACAGGGCAAGCGAACACCGGGGAGCTGTTTTTT. Encoded protein: CASSFFSTGQANTGELFF.

The chain carries TRBV30 and TRBJ1-5; 10 positions match TRBD1. Germline trimming cut 0 bases from V and 1 base from J; bases unmatched to any gene: 3. Germline CDR1 GTSNPN, CDR2 SVGIG (reference sequence). The CDR3 extends over 16 amino acids. As DNA, the CDR3 is TGTGCCTGGAGTGTATGGGACAGGGGAAGCAATCAGCCCCAGCATTTT. Protein sequence: CAWSVWDRGSNQPQHF.

This clone was seen more than once but under ten times. The chain employs TRBV30 and TRBJ1-1; maybe TRBD1 (6 bases). Trimming removed 5 bases from V and 2 bases from J, with 15 bases in between. Per germline, CDR1 GTSNPN and CDR2 SVGIG (reference sequence). This CDR3 has 14 residues. The CDR3 is CAWGQGRANTEAFF. The CDR3 DNA reads as TGTGCCTGGGGCCAGGGGCGGGCTAACACTGAAGCTTTCTTT.

This clone came up a few times. The chain has TRBV7-3 and TRBJ2-3; maybe TRBD1 (6 bases). CDR1 and CDR2 (germline): SGHTA, FQGTGA. The CDR3 sequence is 15 residues long. V shed 5 bases and J shed 1 base, with 13 bases lying between them. The DNA of the CDR3 is TGTGCCAGCAGCGCACAGGGAAGGGGCACAGATACGCAGTATTTT. This translates into CASSAQGRGTDTQYF.

Only a few counts were recorded for this clone. This chain links TRBV6-5 with TRBJ1-1; D possibly corresponds to TRBD1 (6 bases). Germline V gene lookup returns CDR1 MNHEY and CDR2 SVGAGI. V was clipped by 6 bases and J by 4 bases, with 12 bases between them. This CDR3 has 13 amino acids. The CDR3 sequence: CASRITGITEAFF. The CDR3 DNA sequence: TGTGCCAGCAGGATAACAGGGATCACTGAAGCTTTCTTT.

This chain links TRBV30 with TRBJ1-1; D might be TRBD1 (5 bases). Trimming pared 1 base from V and 1 base from J, leaving 16 bases between. The CDR3 spans 16 residues. Germline V gene sequence: CDR1 GTSNPN, CDR2 SVGIG (reference sequence). The CDR3 DNA follows: TGTGCCTGGAGTGCGAGCATTGGGGCCGGGAACACTGAAGCTTTCTTT. Translated: CAWSASIGAGNTEAFF.

This clone was detected a few times. This chain uses TRBV30 with TRBJ2-5, with D possibly being TRBD2 (5 bases). The germline V gene encodes CDR1 GTSNPN and CDR2 SVGIG (reference sequence). V dropped 1 base and J dropped 5 bases, with 11 bases sitting between them. This CDR3 has 13 amino acids. The CDR3 DNA follows: TGTGCCTGGAGTGGAGGGCTCTCTGAGACCCAGTACTTC. As protein: CAWSGGLSETQYF.

This rearrangement joins TRBV9 to TRBJ2-7; D possibly corresponds to TRBD2 (5 bases). The CDR3 runs 14 residues. V was shortened by 2 bases and J by 4 bases, with 13 bases between the two germline ends. The germline CDR1 and CDR2 sequences are SGDLS and YYNGEE. CDR3 coding DNA: TGTGCCAGCAGCGTGGGCTCGGGGTCGTACGAGCAGTACTTC. Its translation is CASSVGSGSYEQYF.

The CDR3 here is CSTRGGGRSGLETQYF. The CDR3 region has the DNA TGCAGCACACGGGGAGGTGGCCGGAGTGGGTTGGAGACCCAGTACTTC. This chain joins TRBV29-1 and TRBJ2-5; D might be TRBD2 (6 bases). The CDR3 contains 16 residues. CDR1 is SQVTM and CDR2 is ANQGSEA in the germline V gene. Trimming shortened V by 8 bases and J by 5 bases, and 27 bases separated the two germline ends.

The J gene is TRBJ1-4, the V gene TRBV5-1; the D gene is possibly TRBD1 (5 bases). The germline V and J ends were trimmed by 4 bases and 8 bases, with 18 bases remaining between them. The CDR3 extends over 15 amino acids. CDR1 and CDR2 from the germline V gene are SGHRS and YFSETQ. The CDR3 DNA sequence: TGCGCCAGCAGCGTGAGCGGGGGAGGGATCGAAAAACTGTTTTTT. It translates to CASSVSGGGIEKLFF.

This clone was recorded at least ten times. This chain links TRBV28 with TRBJ1-2, with D possibly matching TRBD1 (6 bases). CDR1 is MDHEN, CDR2 SYDVKM, per germline. The CDR3 spans 13 residues. V lost 5 bases and J 4 bases, leaving 11 bases between the germline ends. CDR3: CASSLVQGYGYTF. CDR3 coding DNA: TGTGCCAGCAGTCTCGTACAGGGCTATGGCTACACCTTC.

This clone occurred once. CDR3 bases: TGTGCCATCAGTGAGTCTGGACAGCCGAACACTGAAGCTTTCTTT. Protein: CAISESGQPNTEAFF. V usage is TRBV10-3 and J usage is TRBJ1-1, with D perhaps TRBD1 (6 bases). Trimming left V 0 bases short and J 1 base short, with 9 bases between. Germline CDR1 ENHRY, CDR2 SYGVKD. This CDR3 is built from 15 residues.

The CDR3 nucleotides read TGTGCCTCACAGGGTAGGTCCTACAATGAGCAGTTCTTC. This translates into CASQGRSYNEQFF. The chain has TRBV30 and TRBJ2-1; perhaps TRBD1 as D (6 bases). V was cut by 7 bases and J by 1 base, with 11 bases left in between. The CDR3 is made up of 13 amino acids. The germline gives CDR1 GTSNPN, CDR2 SVGIG (reference sequence).

The V gene is TRBV30, the J gene TRBJ2-1; 11 bases align to TRBD2. The CDR3 sequence is 15 residues long. V dropped 2 bases and J dropped 6; count of bases not matched to a gene: 6. Germline V gives CDR1 GTSNPN, CDR2 SVGIG (reference sequence). CDR3 in amino acids: CAWSFGTSGSNEQFF. The CDR3, as DNA: TGTGCCTGGAGTTTCGGGACTAGCGGTTCCAATGAGCAGTTCTTC.

The CDR3 bases are TGTGCCAGCAGCGTGAGACTCTCGTACCAAGAGACCCAGTACTTC. Its protein product is CASSVRLSYQETQYF. The gene calls are TRBV9 and TRBJ2-5; D not certain. CDR1 SGDLS and CDR2 YYNGEE come from the germline V gene. The length of the CDR3 is 15 residues. Trimming took 2 bases from V and 0 from J, leaving 11 bases between them. Using reference TRBV9 and TRBJ2-5 for the parts outside the CDR3, the full variable domain is DSGVTQTPKHLITATGQRVTLRCSPRSGDLSVYWYQQSLDQGLQFLIQYYNGEERAKGNILERFSAQQFPDLHSELNLSSLELGDSALYFCASSVRLSYQETQYFGPGTRLLVL.